The rows below give T cell receptor beta chains drawn from one sample of a study of neurological immune-mediated disorders. Using its own MiXCR run on the 5' RACE reads, TCRdb lists one record per CDR3 protein. Of some 25,000 distinct CDR3 sequences in the sample, 6.5% to 8.5% were seen once. The source material was PBMCs. The receptors were gathered from a woman in her thirties or forties in good health. CDR3s include the opening cysteine and the closing phenylalanine or tryptophan. The D gene is left open where the match is weak. Not all rows give a size; the values are once, few, many and, for expanded clones, a class.

D,size,J,V,CDR3,DNA
.,many,TRBJ2-3,TRBV11-2,CASSFKAPDTQYF,TGTGCCAGCAGCTTCAAAGCCCCCGATACGCAGTATTTT
.,many,TRBJ2-7,TRBV29-1,CSVRRGAAYEQYF,TGCAGCGTGCGGCGAGGGGCGGCCTACGAGCAGTACTTC
.,many,TRBJ2-7,TRBV20-1,CSAQGWDRSYEQYF,TGCAGTGCTCAGGGGTGGGACCGCAGCTACGAGCAGTACTTC
.,many,TRBJ2-1,TRBV2,CASTPTYNEQFF,TGTGCCAGCACCCCCACCTACAATGAGCAGTTCTTC
.,many,TRBJ1-1,TRBV3-1,CASSKVETQLAFF,TGTGCCAGCAGCAAAGTCGAGACCCAATTGGCTTTCTTT
.,many,TRBJ1-1,TRBV5-1,CASSLEGENTEAFF,TGCGCCAGCAGCTTGGAGGGCGAGAACACTGAAGCTTTCTTT
TRBD1,many,TRBJ2-7,TRBV11-2,CASSPRTGEAYEQYF,TGTGCCAGCAGCCCTAGGACAGGGGAAGCCTACGAGCAGTACTTC
.,many,TRBJ2-2,TRBV5-1,CASSLVGVPGELFF,TGCGCCAGCAGCTTGGTAGGGGTGCCCGGGGAGCTGTTTTTT
TRBD1,many,TRBJ2-7,TRBV6-5,CASRQGVYEQYF,TGTGCCAGCAGACAGGGGGTGTACGAGCAGTACTTC
TRBD2,many,TRBJ2-1,TRBV7-2,CASSGGVSGAQEQFF,TGTGCCAGCAGCGGGGGAGTGAGCGGGGCCCAAGAGCAGTTCTTC
.,many,TRBJ2-7,TRBV7-2,CASSAGPPNQRNSYEQYF,TGTGCCAGCAGCGCAGGCCCCCCTAATCAGCGGAACTCCTACGAGCAGTACTTC
.,many,TRBJ2-5,TRBV5-8,CASSFVQGQETQYF,TGTGCCAGCAGCTTCGTACAGGGCCAAGAGACCCAGTACTTC
TRBD2,many,TRBJ2-2,TRBV20-1,CSASPASGRTGELFF,TGCAGTGCTAGTCCTGCTAGCGGGAGAACCGGGGAGCTGTTTTTT
.,many,TRBJ2-1,TRBV7-9,CASSLHYRVSNSSYNEQFF,TGTGCCAGCAGCTTACATTACCGGGTCAGCAATAGCTCCTACAATGAGCAGTTCTTC
.,many,TRBJ2-1,TRBV20-1,CSVGEGQSSYNEQFF,TGCAGTGTAGGAGAAGGACAGAGCTCCTACAATGAGCAGTTCTTC
.,many,TRBJ2-3,TRBV24-1,CATSDSDSLSTDTQYF,TGTGCCACCAGTGATTCGGACAGCCTTAGCACAGATACGCAGTATTTT
TRBD1,many,TRBJ2-3,TRBV7-9,CASSPYNRGIADTQYF,TGTGCCAGCAGCCCTTATAACAGGGGGATTGCAGATACGCAGTATTTT
.,many,TRBJ1-5,TRBV29-1,CSVETGGLNQPQHF,TGCAGCGTTGAAACCGGAGGACTCAATCAGCCCCAGCATTTT
TRBD1,many,TRBJ2-3,TRBV5-4,CATRGQGGTDTQYF,TGTGCCACTCGAGGACAGGGGGGGACAGATACGCAGTATTTT
.,many,TRBJ2-7,TRBV5-6,CASSQGNSYEQYF,TGTGCCAGCAGCCAAGGAAACTCCTACGAGCAGTACTTC
.,many,TRBJ1-2,TRBV20-1,CSAFEGHGYTF,TGCAGTGCTTTTGAAGGGCATGGCTACACCTTC
TRBD2,many,TRBJ2-1,TRBV7-8,CASSIGLAGGNEQFF,TGTGCCAGCAGCATAGGACTAGCGGGAGGGAATGAGCAGTTCTTC
TRBD2,many,TRBJ2-1,TRBV5-5,CASSLGLAGQYNEQFF,TGTGCCAGCAGCTTAGGGCTAGCGGGGCAATACAATGAGCAGTTCTTC
TRBD1,many,TRBJ1-6,TRBV7-8,CASSVRDRDSPLHF,TGTGCCAGCAGCGTCCGGGACAGAGATTCACCCCTCCACTTT
TRBD2,many,TRBJ2-1,TRBV6-5,CASSRRLAGGLGGGYNEQFF,TGTGCCAGCAGTCGGCGACTGGCGGGAGGCCTAGGGGGTGGGTACAATGAGCAGTTCTTC
TRBD1,many,TRBJ1-1,TRBV20-1,CSASFTLTGVGMNTEAFF,TGCAGTGCTAGCTTCACCCTAACAGGGGTGGGGATGAACACTGAAGCTTTCTTT
TRBD2,many,TRBJ2-3,TRBV6-1,CASSAAPLAGVTDTQYF,TGTGCCAGCAGTGCAGCGCCACTAGCGGGAGTCACAGATACGCAGTATTTT
.,many,TRBJ2-5,TRBV12-3/TRBV12-4,CASNSAGGRYQETQYF,TGTGCCAGCAACTCAGCCGGGGGAAGATACCAAGAGACCCAGTACTTC
.,.,TRBJ2-1,TRBV20-1,CSARENYNEQFF,TGCAGTGCTAGGGAGAACTACAATGAGCAGTTCTTC
.,many,TRBJ1-4,TRBV5-1,CASSLSASRNEKLFF,TGCGCCAGCAGCTTGTCGGCCAGTCGTAATGAAAAACTGTTTTTT
.,many,TRBJ1-1,TRBV20-1,CSAPGPRRLEAFF,TGCAGTGCTCCTGGGCCTCGACGTCTTGAAGCTTTCTTT
TRBD2,many,TRBJ2-3,TRBV6-6,CASRFRLAGGPGTDTQYF,TGTGCCAGCCGCTTTCGACTAGCGGGAGGGCCGGGCACAGATACGCAGTATTTT
.,many,TRBJ2-1,TRBV6-1,CASSHQSGNYQNEQFF,TGTGCCAGCAGCCATCAATCCGGGAATTACCAGAATGAGCAGTTCTTC
TRBD1,many,TRBJ2-7,TRBV7-2,CASSQGQRYEQYF,TGTGCCAGCAGCCAGGGACAGCGGTACGAGCAGTACTTC
TRBD2,many,TRBJ2-3,TRBV5-1,CASSAGLAGSGTDTQYF,TGCGCCAGCAGCGCGGGACTAGCGGGAAGCGGCACAGATACGCAGTATTTT
.,many,TRBJ1-1,TRBV6-5,CASSRGSGNTEAFF,TGTGCCAGCAGTCGCGGGAGTGGGAACACTGAAGCTTTCTTT
TRBD2,many,TRBJ2-1,TRBV20-1,CSAGLARTSYNEQFF,TGCAGTGCTGGACTAGCAAGAACCTCCTACAATGAGCAGTTCTTC
TRBD2,many,TRBJ2-5,TRBV12-3/TRBV12-4,CASRAESLAGGETQYF,TGTGCCAGCAGGGCTGAATCACTAGCGGGAGGGGAGACCCAGTACTTC
TRBD2,many,TRBJ2-2,TRBV5-5,CASSLASGRDTGELFF,TGTGCCAGCAGCTTGGCTAGCGGGAGGGACACCGGGGAGCTGTTTTTT
TRBD2,medium-sized,TRBJ2-7,TRBV20-1,CSAPKPGTSSYEQYF,TGCAGTGCCCCGAAACCCGGGACTAGCTCCTACGAGCAGTACTTC
TRBD2,many,TRBJ2-7,TRBV20-1,CSARDPGTSDYEQYF,TGCAGTGCTAGAGACCCCGGGACTAGTGACTACGAGCAGTACTTC
.,many,TRBJ2-1,TRBV5-6,CASSSVEGHSEQFF,TGTGCCAGCAGCTCAGTGGAGGGACACAGTGAGCAGTTCTTC
.,many,TRBJ2-1,TRBV20-1,CSARLRGGGNEQFF,TGCAGTGCTAGGTTGCGGGGTGGTGGGAATGAGCAGTTCTTC
.,many,TRBJ2-7,TRBV29-1,CSVEDRGQLDSYEQYF,TGCAGCGTTGAAGATCGTGGACAGCTCGACTCCTACGAGCAGTACTTC
.,once,TRBJ1-1,TRBV5-1,CASSSQRGTEAFF,TGCGCCAGCAGCTCCCAGCGGGGCACTGAAGCTTTCTTT
TRBD1,many,TRBJ2-7,TRBV7-9,CASSWPDRGVREQYF,TGTGCCAGCAGCTGGCCGGACAGGGGAGTTCGGGAGCAGTACTTC
.,many,TRBJ1-5,TRBV19,CASRAGGHQPQHF,TGTGCCAGTAGGGCGGGGGGCCATCAGCCCCAGCATTTT
TRBD2,many,TRBJ2-3,TRBV5-1,CASSHRTSGRYTDTQYF,TGCGCCAGCAGCCACCGGACTAGCGGGAGGTACACAGATACGCAGTATTTT
.,many,TRBJ2-7,TRBV20-1,CSASWGTDRNEQYF,TGCAGTGCCAGCTGGGGGACGGATAGGAACGAGCAGTACTTC
.,.,TRBJ2-2,TRBV7-2,CASSFPYNTGELFF,TGTGCCAGCAGCTTCCCGTACAACACCGGGGAGCTGTTTTTT
.,many,TRBJ2-1,TRBV12-3/TRBV12-4,CASSTPGRTNNEQFF,TGTGCCAGCAGTACACCGGGGCGGACTAACAATGAGCAGTTCTTC
TRBD2,many,TRBJ2-1,TRBV20-1,CSGGTSGYNEQFF,TGCAGCGGTGGGACTAGCGGTTACAATGAGCAGTTCTTC
.,many,TRBJ1-4,TRBV2,CASRAHTEEKLFF,TGTGCCAGCAGGGCCCATACGGAGGAAAAACTGTTTTTT
TRBD1,.,TRBJ2-1,TRBV19,CASSITGGIDEQFF,TGTGCCAGTAGTATCACAGGGGGGATCGATGAGCAGTTCTTC
.,.,TRBJ2-3,TRBV29-1,CSADERYTQYF,TGCAGCGCTGATGAGAGGTATACGCAGTATTTT
TRBD1,medium-sized,TRBJ1-2,TRBV5-5,CASSPPTGDGYTF,TGTGCCAGCAGCCCCCCGACAGGGGATGGCTACACCTTC
.,many,TRBJ1-5,TRBV5-5,CASSLSTGPNQPQHF,TGTGCCAGCAGCTTGTCGACAGGCCCGAATCAGCCCCAGCATTTT
TRBD1,many,TRBJ1-2,TRBV6-5,CASSQQGQGGKGTF,TGTGCCAGCAGCCAACAGGGGCAGGGCGGTAAAGGCACCTTC
.,medium-sized,TRBJ2-1,TRBV9,CASSVDGRSNNEQFF,TGTGCCAGCAGCGTAGACGGACGTAGCAACAATGAGCAGTTCTTC